One sample yielded the 16 T cell receptor beta chains listed below, sequenced in a study of Ad26.COV2.S vaccination and SARS-CoV-2 variants. TCRdb's copy holds only in-frame clones and misses some; the assay was immunoSEQ multiplex PCR. The table records 350,000 to 400,000 clones, approximately 89% of them present only once. Specified treatment: some 20 received Ad26.COV2.S at low or high dose, single or two shots; about 5 received placebo; per-sample allocation not given. Specimen acquisition occurred on day 63 following the initial vaccine or placebo injection. The specimen was peripheral blood, collected in a trial of Ad26.COV2.S vaccine versus placebo. The receptors come from a person between 18 and 59 years old who received the Ad26.COV2.S COVID-19 vaccine or a placebo.

This clone was seen a handful of times. The rearrangement links TRBV19 to TRBJ1-1; D is unresolved. Germline V gene lookup returns CDR1 LNHDA and CDR2 SQIVND (reference sequence). The CDR3 extends over 14 amino acids. V was shortened by 5 bases and J by 5 bases, with 15 bases between the two germline ends. The CDR3 spells CASSPHREQTEAFF. CDR3 nucleotides: TGTGCCAGTAGTCCCCACAGAGAACAGACTGAAGCTTTCTTT. Full variable domain (missing parts from reference TRBV19 and TRBJ1-1): DGGITQSPKYLFRKEGQNVTLSCEQNLNHDAMYWYRQDPGQGLRLIYYSQIVNDFQKGDIAEGYSVSREKKESFPLTVTSAQKNPTAFYLCASSPHREQTEAFFGQGTRLTVV.

The CDR3, as DNA: TGTGCCAGCACGTCAAGTAGGGTCCACACCGGGGAGCTGTTTTTT. This gives the protein CASTSSRVHTGELFF. This sequence joins TRBV11-3 and TRBJ2-2; D gene uncertain. This CDR3 contains 15 residues. Germline V gene lookup returns CDR1 SGHNT and CDR2 YENEEA. V was pared by 7 bases and J by 3 bases, with 15 bases between.

The rearrangement uses TRBV11-2 and TRBJ2-1; TRBD2 aligns across 8 bases. CDR3 length: 17 residues. After removal of 5 bases from V and 5 bases from J, the junction contained 14 bases not matched to a gene. In germline, CDR1 is SGHAT, CDR2 FQNNGV. This CDR3 is CASSGRNLAGIDNEQFF. Written as DNA, the CDR3 is TGTGCCAGCAGCGGACGTAACTTAGCGGGAATAGACAATGAGCAGTTCTTC.

The CDR3 spells CASSPPGLAGSGELFF. The CDR3 nucleotides are TGCGCCAGCAGCCCTCCGGGACTAGCGGGATCCGGGGAGCTGTTTTTT. The gene calls are TRBV5-1 and TRBJ2-2, with TRBD2 identical over 13 bases. Germline V gene lookup returns CDR1 SGHRS and CDR2 YFSETQ. Trimming cost V 4 bases and J 6 bases; bases outside gene matches: 6. The CDR3 length is 16 residues.

V gene TRBV5-1 combines with J gene TRBJ1-5; possibly TRBD1 for D (5 bases). In germline, CDR1 is SGHRS, CDR2 YFSETQ. The CDR3 loop spans 14 amino acids. V was trimmed by 1 base and J by 2 bases, leaving 7 bases between them. The CDR3 here is CASSLWGGNQPQHF. In DNA, the CDR3 is TGCGCCAGCAGCTTGTGGGGGGGCAATCAGCCCCAGCATTTT.

This chain joins TRBV27 and TRBJ2-4, with D unclear. Germline values: CDR1 MNHEY, CDR2 SMNVEV (reference sequence). This CDR3 region has 15 residues. Trimming took off 6 bases at V and 0 bases at J, with 12 bases between the two ends. For the CDR3, the DNA is TGTGCCAGCAGCTACTCGTTGGTAGCCAAAAACATTCAGTACTTC. Translation: CASSYSLVAKNIQYF.

The chain combines TRBV6-5 with TRBJ1-6, with 7 nucleotides matching TRBD1. Trimming at V came to 4 bases and at J to 11 bases, leaving 11 bases not matched to a gene. This CDR3 spans 15 amino acids. Looked up from germline, CDR1 is MNHEY and CDR2 is SVGAGI. The CDR3 region has the DNA TGTGCCAGCAGTTCCCCCGGGACAGCGTTGGCACCCCTCCACTTT. Translation: CASSSPGTALAPLHF.

J is TRBJ2-7 and V is TRBV5-6; no clear D. CDR3 length: 15 residues. The germline V and J ends were trimmed by 1 base and 3 bases, with 14 bases remaining between them. Germline CDR1 and CDR2: SGHDT and YYEEEE. In DNA form, the CDR3 reads TGTGCCAGCAGCTTGTCTAGTGGGAACTTCTACGAGCAGTACTTC. Residues: CASSLSSGNFYEQYF.

The V and J genes are TRBV27 and TRBJ2-1; perhaps TRBD2 as D (6 bases). Per germline, CDR1 MNHEY and CDR2 SMNVEV (reference sequence). The CDR3 is made up of 17 amino acids. V lost 4 bases to trimming and J lost 0 bases, with 16 bases between them. Here the CDR3 reads CASSSGAGTPSYNEQFF. The DNA for the CDR3 is TGTGCCAGCAGTTCCGGCGCCGGGACTCCCTCCTACAATGAGCAGTTCTTC.

The chain carries TRBV2 and TRBJ2-3; TRBD2 matches at 12 bases. Germline CDR1 reads SNHLY; CDR2 reads FYNNEI. The J segment lost 6 bases and the V segment lost 2 bases, leaving 6 bases of the junction unmatched. The CDR3 extends over 16 amino acids. CDR3 sequence (DNA): TGTGCCAGCAGTGAAACTAGCGGGAGGCTTCCGGATACGCAGTATTTT. It specifies CASSETSGRLPDTQYF.

The J gene is TRBJ2-4, the V gene TRBV5-5; D gene unclear. V dropped 1 base and J dropped 0 bases, with 8 bases sitting between them. CDR1 is SGHKS and CDR2 is YYEKEE in the germline V gene (reference sequence). The CDR3 is made up of 15 amino acids. CDR3 in amino acids: CASSLSALAKNIQYF. The DNA for the CDR3 is TGTGCCAGCAGCTTGTCGGCCTTAGCCAAAAACATTCAGTACTTC.

CDR3 sequence: CASSATLGYTF. As DNA, the CDR3 is TGTGCCAGCAGCGCAACTCTAGGCTACACCTTC. The rearrangement links TRBV7-8 to TRBJ1-2; D unclear. The V end was cut by 5 bases, the J end by 8 bases, with 9 bases between. This CDR3 spans 11 amino acids. CDR1 is SGHVS, CDR2 FQNEAQ, per germline.

V and J are TRBV1 and TRBJ2-7; the table calls TRBD2, which could not be checked here. TRBV1 is a recognized pseudogene. This CDR3 is 13 amino acids long. The CDR3 DNA reads TGCACCAGCAGCCAGGTTCCGTTAGCGGAGCAGTACTTC. Translating gives CTSSQVPLAEQYF.

V and J are TRBV5-1 and TRBJ2-1; 12 nucleotides agree with TRBD2. The CDR3 is made up of 16 amino acids. The germline V gene encodes CDR1 SGHRS and CDR2 YFSETQ. Trimming at V came to 6 bases and at J to 6 bases, leaving 10 bases not matched to a gene. The CDR3 loop reads CASNPSLAGGGNEQFF. The DNA of the CDR3 is TGCGCCAGCAACCCTTCCCTAGCGGGAGGGGGCAATGAGCAGTTCTTC. Based on the CDR3 plus reference TRBV5-1 and TRBJ2-1, the full variable domain is KAGVTQTPRYLIKTRGQQVTLSCSPISGHRSVSWYQQTPGQGLQFLFEYFSETQRNKGNFPGRFSGRQFSNSRSEMNVSTLELGDSALYLCASNPSLAGGGNEQFFGPGTRLTVL.

The chain employs TRBV3-1 (or the pseudogene TRBV3-2) and TRBJ1-4; weak D call: TRBD1 (5 bases). This CDR3 region has 15 residues. Trimming took off 4 bases at V and 10 bases at J, with 19 bases between the two ends. Germline CDR1 LGHDT, CDR2 YNNKEL (reference sequence). CDR3 amino acids: CASSPFGAGHSKLFF. CDR3 nucleotides: TGTGCCAGCAGCCCCTTTGGGGCCGGGCACTCAAAACTGTTTTTT.

This clone was found many times. The chain is built from TRBV4-1 and TRBJ2-4; possibly TRBD1 for D (6 bases). The CDR3 spans 17 residues. Germline CDR1 and CDR2: MGHRA and YSYEKL. V was shortened by 4 bases and J by 0 bases, with 16 bases between the two germline ends. CDR3 protein: CASSPGVFSGAKNIQYF. DNA for the CDR3: TGCGCCAGCAGCCCAGGGGTATTTAGTGGAGCCAAAAACATTCAGTACTTC.